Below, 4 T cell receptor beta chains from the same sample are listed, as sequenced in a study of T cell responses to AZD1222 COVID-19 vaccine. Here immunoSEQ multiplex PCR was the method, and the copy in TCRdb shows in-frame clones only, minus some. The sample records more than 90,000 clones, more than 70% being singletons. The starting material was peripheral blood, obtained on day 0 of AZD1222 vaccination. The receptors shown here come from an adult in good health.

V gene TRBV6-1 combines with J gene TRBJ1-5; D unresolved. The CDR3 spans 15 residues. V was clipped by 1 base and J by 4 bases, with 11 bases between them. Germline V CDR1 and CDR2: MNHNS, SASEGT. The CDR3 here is CASSEGRAGNQPQHF. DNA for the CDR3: TGTGCCAGCAGTGAAGGGAGGGCGGGTAATCAGCCCCAGCATTTT.

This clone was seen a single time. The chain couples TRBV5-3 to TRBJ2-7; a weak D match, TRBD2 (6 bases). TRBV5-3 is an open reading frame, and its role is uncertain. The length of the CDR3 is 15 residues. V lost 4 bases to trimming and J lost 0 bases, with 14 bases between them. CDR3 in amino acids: CARSGGLGDSYEQYF. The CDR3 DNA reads TGTGCCAGAAGCGGGGGACTCGGGGACTCCTACGAGCAGTACTTC.

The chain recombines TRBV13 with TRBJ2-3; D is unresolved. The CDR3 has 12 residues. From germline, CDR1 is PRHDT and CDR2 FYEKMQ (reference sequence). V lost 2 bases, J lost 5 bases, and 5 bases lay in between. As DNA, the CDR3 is TGTGCCAGCAGCTTATACGGAGATACGCAGTATTTT. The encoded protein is CASSLYGDTQYF.

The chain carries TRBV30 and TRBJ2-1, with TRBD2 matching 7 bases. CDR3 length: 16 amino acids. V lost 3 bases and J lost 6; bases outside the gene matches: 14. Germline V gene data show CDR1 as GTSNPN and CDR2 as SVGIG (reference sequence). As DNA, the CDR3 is TGTGCCTGGAGCTCAGCGGGATTATCGGTTTCCAATGAGCAGTTCTTC. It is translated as CAWSSAGLSVSNEQFF.